The 7 T cell receptor beta chains below all came from one sample that was sequenced in a study of blood T cell repertoires in COVID-19. Some clones are missing from TCRdb's copy, which holds only in-frame ones; the method was immunoSEQ multiplex PCR. The repertoire holds 200,000 to 300,000 clones, with about nine tenths as singletons. Sequenced: peripheral blood. The receptors here all came from a woman younger than 45 with COVID-19, enrolled during active disease.

The chain recombines TRBV7-8 with TRBJ2-2, with D unresolved. Germline V gene lookup returns CDR1 SGHVS and CDR2 FQNEAQ. The CDR3 contains 14 residues. V gave up 4 bases and J gave up 3 bases, with 9 bases separating them. CDR3 DNA sequence: TGTGCCAGCAGCTCACTCGCCTACACCGGGGAGCTGTTTTTT. Protein product: CASSSLAYTGELFF.

This chain joins TRBV7-2 and TRBJ2-1; D unresolved. The CDR3 consists of 13 residues. Germline V gene data show CDR1 as SGHTA and CDR2 as FQGNSA. Trimming took off 1 base at V and 9 bases at J, with 10 bases between the two ends. The CDR3 sequence is CASSLDPGGEQFF. CDR3 sequence (DNA): TGTGCCAGCAGCTTAGACCCCGGCGGTGAGCAGTTCTTC.

The V gene is TRBV23-1, the J gene TRBJ2-7, with 7 positions matching TRBD2. TRBV23-1 counts as an open reading frame of uncertain function. V dropped 0 bases and J dropped 5; count of bases not matched to a gene: 10. The CDR3 has 16 amino acids. In DNA form, the CDR3 reads TGCGCCAGCAGTCAATCACTAATTCGGGAGGAACACGAGCAGTACGTC. Translating gives CASSQSLIREEHEQYV.

The rearrangement joins TRBV5-1 to TRBJ1-1; possibly TRBD1 for D (6 bases). The germline V and J ends were trimmed by 0 bases and 3 bases, with 9 bases remaining between them. CDR1 SGHRS and CDR2 YFSETQ come from the germline V gene. The CDR3 contains 14 residues. The CDR3 sequence is CASSLGRGHTEAFF. CDR3 nucleotide sequence: TGCGCCAGCAGCTTGGGGCGGGGGCACACTGAAGCTTTCTTT.

The V and J genes are TRBV5-8 and TRBJ2-5; 9 bases line up with TRBD1. V dropped 4 bases and J dropped 4; count of bases not matched to a gene: 11. The CDR3 covers 16 residues. The germline V gene encodes CDR1 SGHTS and CDR2 YDEGEE. DNA of the CDR3: TGTGCCAGCAGCCGAGGATTACAGGGGGCCCGAGAGACCCAGTACTTC. It encodes CASSRGLQGARETQYF.

The CDR3 loop is CASSAGGLAGGRGGYEQYV. The DNA of the CDR3 is TGTGCCAGCAGCGCGGGGGGACTAGCGGGAGGGCGTGGGGGATACGAGCAGTACGTC. The chain uses TRBV5-4 and TRBJ2-7; 16 bases agree with TRBD2. V trimming: 4 bases; J trimming: 4 bases; junction bases outside the gene matches: 14. The CDR3 extends over 19 amino acids. The germline CDR1 and CDR2 sequences are SGHNT and YYREEE (reference sequence).

The chain joins TRBV18 to TRBJ2-2; 8 bases match TRBD1. With 2 bases clipped from V and 1 base from J, the junction kept 6 bases outside the gene matches. CDR1 and CDR2 (germline): KGHSH, LQKENI. The CDR3 is 17 residues long. The CDR3 spells CASSPYSGTGNTGELFF. The CDR3 region has the DNA TGTGCCAGCTCACCATATTCCGGGACAGGGAACACCGGGGAGCTGTTTTTT.